This record concerns one T cell receptor beta chain sequence. During active infection, Seattle patients enrolled and were then monitored through disease. The source of the sample is a study of blood T cell repertoires in COVID-19. Study-wide context: Sites in the United States, Italy and Spain provided acute and convalescent COVID-19 samples.

Profiled with immunoSEQ multiplex PCR; TCRdb holds only in-frame clones, not every one. The sample lists about 360,000 clones; 65% to 90% were seen once. The sample was peripheral blood. The receptor comes from a woman aged 55-70 years with COVID-19, enrolled during active disease.

The CDR3 region is CASSQEGTPGGLQYF. CDR3 in DNA: TGTGCCAGCAGCCAAGAGGGGACCCCGGGGGGTCTGCAGTATTTT. The gene calls are TRBV3-1 (or the pseudogene TRBV3-2) and TRBJ2-3; 7 bases line up with TRBD2. This CDR3 is built from 15 residues. Germline-derived CDR1 and CDR2 are LGHDT and YNNKEL (reference sequence). The J segment lost 11 bases and the V segment lost 0 bases, leaving 11 bases of the junction unmatched.